This T cell receptor beta chain was identified during a study of T cell responses to AZD1222 COVID-19 vaccine. Generated by immunoSEQ multiplex PCR, the TCRdb table keeps only in-frame clones and is missing some. The table has about 170,000 clones, around nine tenths seen once. Germline CDR1 is MNHEY and CDR2 is SMNVEV (reference sequence). This CDR3 comprises 17 residues. Trimming took off 5 bases at V and 4 bases at J, with 23 bases between the two ends. The material was peripheral blood, obtained 28 days after the second AZD1222 dose. The source of this sequence is an adult who received the AZD1222 COVID-19 vaccine. The gene calls are TRBV27 and TRBJ1-2; D unresolved. CDR3 sequence reads: CASSPLGRGMAPYGYTF. The CDR3 DNA follows: TGTGCCAGCAGTCCCCTGGGGAGAGGAATGGCCCCCTATGGCTACACCTTC.